This T cell receptor beta chain was obtained from a study of T-cell memory formation after mild COVID-19. Study information: TCR clusters showed largely donor specificity.

The CDR3 consists of 14 residues. The germline V gene encodes CDR1 MNHEY and CDR2 SVGEGT. V was pared by 4 bases and J by 5 bases, with 5 bases of the junction left unmatched. The study, taken as a whole, reports: Clones shrinking between day 15 and 85 showed a balanced CD4/CD8 split, and those that grew later tilted toward CD4+. Some clones that responded were present in memory (sampled pre-infection), which suggests cross-reactive memory joined.

A note on this clonotype: The antigen remains unidentified.

TCR alpha and TCR beta cDNA libraries carrying sample barcodes and UMIs came from 5'RACE with constant-segment primers. TCRdb reanalysed the 5' RACE reads using MiXCR and keeps one entry per CDR3 protein. The sample consists of 300,000 to 350,000 distinct CDR3 sequences, 13% to 15% of them appearing once. J is TRBJ2-5 and V is TRBV6-2 or TRBV6-3; 9 positions agree with TRBD2. The sample was PBMCs or a T cell subset sorted from them (not recorded which). The TCR sequence derives from a man aged 18 to 29 who had mild COVID-19 (a few samples of this study predate the infection). Cell type and time point are not known. The CDR3 bases are TGTGCCAGCAGTTCGACTAGCGGTCGGGAGACCCAGTACTTC. This translates into CASSSTSGRETQYF.